The next 10 T cell receptor beta chains were all read from a single sample in a study of blood T cells in healthy people across ages. The authors ran a second PCR of about 7 to 11 cycles using a sample-barcoded 5' primer and a J-beta primer mix. TCRdb itself ran the 5' RACE reads through MiXCR, one entry per CDR3 protein. The sample consists of 750,000 or so distinct CDR3 sequences, 25% of them appearing once. The same data also contributed to another study, on T cells of mothers and their children.

The source material was blood. The receptors come from a boy aged 5-17 years in good health.

The chain combines TRBV9 with TRBJ2-1; possibly TRBD1 for D (6 bases). Germline CDR1 is SGDLS and CDR2 is YYNGEE. The CDR3 loop spans 12 amino acids. The ends were cut back, 0 bases at V and 10 bases at J, with 8 bases in the middle. The CDR3 spells CASSVAQGEQFF. The CDR3 nucleotides read TGTGCCAGCAGCGTAGCCCAGGGGGAGCAGTTCTTC.

This clonotype occurred a few times. This rearrangement joins TRBV29-1 to TRBJ2-5, with 9 bases lining up with TRBD2. The J call could be wrong; TRBJ2-7 is a better fit for the DNA end. The germline V gene encodes CDR1 SQVTM and CDR2 ANQGSEA. The CDR3 length is 17 residues. The DNA of the CDR3 is TGCAGCCCCAGGACAGCCGGGACTAGCTGTTACCTCTACGAGCAGTACTTC. This translates into CSPRTAGTSCYLYEQYF.

The chain uses TRBV29-1 and TRBJ2-1, with 13 bases lining up with TRBD2. Germline CDR1 reads SQVTM; CDR2 reads ANQGSEA. V lost 3 bases to trimming and J lost 3 bases; unmatched junction nucleotides: 5. The CDR3 length is 16 residues. The CDR3 nucleotides are TGCAGCGTTGATACTAGCGGGAGGGCCGGCTACAATGAGCAGTTCTTC. Translation: CSVDTSGRAGYNEQFF.

The V gene is TRBV25-1, the J gene TRBJ2-7; D is uncertain. The CDR3 covers 14 residues. Trimming stripped 6 bases from V and 3 bases from J, with 15 bases between. Germline-derived CDR1 and CDR2 are MGHDK and SYGVNS. As DNA, the CDR3 is TGTGCCAGCAGCCTTTCCCCGTGGAGCTACGAGCAGTACTTC. Protein product: CASSLSPWSYEQYF.

This clonotype was found a few times. The chain links TRBV25-1 to TRBJ1-4; TRBD1 is a possible D gene (5 bases). Trimming cost V 3 bases and J 7 bases, with 15 bases left between them. Per germline, CDR1 MGHDK and CDR2 SYGVNS. CDR3 length equals 15 residues. As DNA, the CDR3 is TGTGCCAGCAGTGAGATCAGGCAGGGAACTGAAAAACTGTTTTTT. It codes for CASSEIRQGTEKLFF.

This clonotype was observed a handful of times. J is TRBJ2-1 and V is TRBV11-2; possible D gene TRBD2, 7 bases. The CDR3 contains 15 residues. V lost 3 bases to trimming and J lost 6 bases, with 15 bases between them. Germline V lookup: CDR1 SGHAT, CDR2 FQNNGV. CDR3 sequence (DNA): TGTGCCAGCAGCTTTTCGGCGGGGGCTAGCAATGAGCAGTTCTTC. Translation gives CASSFSAGASNEQFF.

The J gene is TRBJ2-3, the V gene TRBV29-1, with a possible D match to TRBD2 (5 bases). V was shortened by 4 bases and J by 5 bases, with 10 bases between the two germline ends. Germline V gene sequence: CDR1 SQVTM, CDR2 ANQGSEA. The CDR3 consists of 12 residues. CDR3 DNA sequence: TGCAGCGTTGTTCAAGGAGGAGATACGCAGTATTTT. Its protein product is CSVVQGGDTQYF.

The sample holds a few counts of this clonotype. This rearrangement joins TRBV28 to TRBJ2-7; D may correspond to TRBD1 or TRBD2 (5 bases each). This CDR3 comprises 12 residues. Trimming took off 3 bases at V and 6 bases at J, with 9 bases between the two ends. Germline values: CDR1 MDHEN, CDR2 SYDVKM. CDR3 nucleotide sequence: TGTGCCAGCAGTTTTCGGGGACCCGAGCAGTACTTC. The encoded protein is CASSFRGPEQYF.

The V and J genes are TRBV7-8 and TRBJ2-5; D is unresolved. Germline CDR1 is SGHVS and CDR2 is FQNEAQ. CDR3 length equals 15 residues. Deletions cut 0 bases from V and 4 bases from J, with 12 bases between. As DNA, the CDR3 is TGTGCCAGCAGCTTAGCGGCAGGCTGGGGAGAGACCCAGTACTTC. Amino acid sequence: CASSLAAGWGETQYF.

The chain combines TRBV29-1 with TRBJ2-6; D ambiguous. The germline V and J ends were trimmed by 4 bases and 1 base, with 5 bases remaining between them. Per the germline V gene, CDR1 is SQVTM and CDR2 is ANQGSEA. CDR3 length equals 13 residues. In nucleotides, the CDR3 is TGCAGCGTTGCTTTATCTGGGGCCAACGTCCTGACTTTC. This sequence encodes CSVALSGANVLTF. The full variable domain, in which reference TRBV29-1 and TRBJ2-6 provide the parts outside the CDR3, is SAVISQKPSRDICQRGTSLTIQCQVDSQVTMMFWYRQQPGQSLTLIATANQGSEATYESGFVIDKFPISRPNLTFSTLTVSNMSPEDSSIYLCSVALSGANVLTFGAGSRLTVL.